One sample yielded the 17 T cell receptor beta chains listed below, sequenced in a study of T cells expressing NK-cell markers. TCRdb re-called the 5' RACE reads and catalogs CDR3 proteins one per entry, DNA excluded. The table for this sample gives about 260,000 distinct CDR3 sequences. The source material was blood T cells: a sorted CD56 or NKG2C T cell subset, CD4+ or CD8+ T cells, or bulk PBMC T cells (not recorded which). The origin of the receptors is a woman between 18 and 70 years old in good health.

The rearrangement links TRBV4-3 to TRBJ2-4; TCRdb's D call, TRBD1, is unchecked because there is no DNA. This CDR3 is 16 amino acids long. The germline V gene encodes CDR1 LGHNA and CDR2 YSLEER. The CDR3 loop reads CASSQAHGTDKNIQYF.

This chain joins TRBV29-1 and TRBJ2-2; TCRdb lists TRBD1, though no DNA is available to test this call. CDR1 and CDR2 (germline): SQVTM, ANQGSEA. The CDR3 sequence is 12 residues long. The CDR3 spells CSVGPWGGELFF.

The J gene is TRBJ2-3, the V gene TRBV18; TCRdb selects TRBD2, and the lack of DNA leaves this call unchecked. CDR1 is KGHSH, CDR2 LQKENI, per germline. The CDR3 is 19 residues long. CDR3 region: CASSPDVGLAGDVTDTQYF.

The chain carries TRBV3-1 and TRBJ2-2; the D gene TCRdb calls, TRBD1, cannot be checked with no DNA. The CDR3 covers 17 residues. The germline V gene encodes CDR1 LGHDT and CDR2 YNNKEL (reference sequence). CDR3 in amino acids: CASSQGSPGSNTGELFF.

The chain recombines TRBV24-1 with TRBJ2-3. The CDR3 totals 15 residues. Germline CDR1 and CDR2: KGHDR and SFDVKD. The CDR3 spells CATSASEGITDTQYF.

The J gene is TRBJ2-2, the V gene TRBV24-1; lacking DNA, the TRBD1 call made by TCRdb goes unchecked. The germline V gene has CDR1 KGHDR and CDR2 SFDVKD. CDR3 length: 16 residues. CDR3 region: CATSDWGTSDTGELFF.

The V gene is TRBV7-9, the J gene TRBJ1-1. CDR1 and CDR2 from the germline V gene are SEHNR and FQNEAQ (reference sequence). This CDR3 has 14 residues. CDR3 loop: CASSLVTGNTEAFF. The full variable domain, completed using reference TRBV7-9 and TRBJ1-1, is DTGVSQNPRHKITKRGQNVTFRCDPISEHNRLYWYRQTLGQGPEFLTYFQNEAQLEKSRLLSDRFSAERPKGSFSTLEIQRTEQGDSAMYLCASSLVTGNTEAFFGQGTRLTVV.

The rearrangement joins TRBV7-2 to TRBJ1-4. Germline CDR1 reads SGHTA; CDR2 reads FQGNSA. The CDR3 sequence is 14 residues long. The CDR3 loop is CASSSPRPNEKLFF. The entire variable domain, with the rest obtained from reference TRBV7-2 and TRBJ1-4, is as follows: GAGVSQSPSNKVTEKGKDVELRCDPISGHTALYWYRQSLGQGLEFLIYFQGNSAPDKSGLPSDRFSAERTGGSVSTLTIQRTQQEDSAVYLCASSSPRPNEKLFFGSGTQLSVL.

This chain's CDR3 is CSAFRTSGRASPVGTDTQYF. The V and J genes are TRBV20-1 and TRBJ2-3; with no DNA, the TCRdb D assignment of TRBD2 cannot be verified. Germline V gene data show CDR1 as DFQATT and CDR2 as SNEGSKA (reference sequence). The CDR3 is 20 amino acids.

The genes are TRBV14 and TRBJ2-6; TCRdb returns TRBD1, unconfirmable since there is no DNA. Germline CDR1 reads SGHDN; CDR2 reads FVKESK. CDR3 length: 16 residues. CDR3 loop: CASSQGGQTGANVLTF.

The chain carries TRBV20-1 and TRBJ2-5; TCRdb selects TRBD2, and the lack of DNA leaves this call unchecked. Germline loops: CDR1 DFQATT, CDR2 SNEGSKA (reference sequence). This CDR3 contains 16 residues. The CDR3 sequence: CSARRGLAGRQETQYF.

The chain uses TRBV24-1 and TRBJ2-1. This CDR3 has 16 amino acids. Germline V gives CDR1 KGHDR, CDR2 SFDVKD. Here the CDR3 reads CATSDPTAGLYNEQFF.

The V gene is TRBV20-1, the J gene TRBJ2-5; without DNA, the TCRdb call of TRBD1 cannot be checked. Germline V CDR1 and CDR2: DFQATT, SNEGSKA (reference sequence). There are 15 residues in the CDR3. CDR3: CSADGQGVPIQTQYF.

The CDR3 loop reads CSVDGRGRDGEQYF. The chain has TRBV29-1 and TRBJ2-7; checking the TCRdb D call of TRBD2 is not possible without DNA. The CDR3 runs 14 residues. CDR1 is SQVTM, CDR2 ANQGSEA, per germline.

The gene calls are TRBV20-1 and TRBJ1-1; the TRBD1 assignment by TCRdb is unverifiable without DNA. CDR1 is DFQATT, CDR2 SNEGSKA, per germline (reference sequence). The CDR3 is made up of 15 amino acids. The CDR3 spells CSAENRERGDTEAFF.

The chain employs TRBV6-6 and TRBJ1-4. Germline-derived CDR1 and CDR2 are MNHNY and SVGAGI (reference sequence). This CDR3 spans 13 amino acids. The CDR3 region is CASRRATNEKLFF.

The chain is built from TRBV9 and TRBJ2-1. This CDR3 is 16 amino acids long. The germline CDR1 and CDR2 sequences are SGDLS and YYNGEE. The CDR3 spells CASSVGYRSEVHEQFF.